The entry below gives a single T cell receptor beta chain sequence along with its context. Primers used in a second PCR of roughly 6 to 11 cycles were a sample-barcoded 5' primer and a J-beta primer mix. TCRdb independently ran MiXCR on the 5' RACE reads; one entry per CDR3 protein. The sample includes about 720,000 distinct CDR3 sequences, just under 25% of them seen just once. Trimming left V 6 bases short and J 5 bases short, with 19 bases between. CDR1 and CDR2 from the germline V gene are MNHEY and SMNVEV (reference sequence). The CDR3 runs to 16 residues. The data are from a study of blood T cells in healthy people across ages. This sample also appeared in a second study, on T cells of mothers and their children.

The V call is TRBV27, the J call TRBJ1-4; a weak D match, TRBD1 (6 bases). The sequence came from a boy younger than 18 in good health. The sequenced material came from blood. The CDR3 DNA reads as TGTGCCAGCAGCCCTACAGGACAGCAACAAAATGAAAAACTGTTTTTT. Translating gives CASSPTGQQQNEKLFF.